This TCR beta chain was documented in a study of T cells in Graves' hyperthyroidism and ophthalmopathy. Study-level results: Ophthalmopathy got predicted by the model a median around six months before its onset.

This clonotype was recorded many times. No antigen is known for it. Germline V gene sequence: CDR1 SNHLY, CDR2 FYNNEI. V dropped 9 bases and J dropped 6; count of bases not matched to a gene: 5. The CDR3 runs 12 residues. RNA transcripts provided the source from which TCR beta CDR3 regions were amplified. First-round RT-PCR of the TCR CDR3 relied on the HTBI primer set. One entry per CDR3 protein, called by TCRdb with MiXCR from the multiplex PCR reads. Of about 350,000 distinct CDR3 sequences in the sample, roughly 19% were seen once. When ophthalmopathy did not progress within 18 months, Graves' hyperthyroidism was considered stable.

The chain couples TRBV2 to TRBJ1-1; 9 bases line up with TRBD1. The clonotype comes from a woman aged 18-29 years with Graves' hyperthyroidism. Sequencing was done on a sample of blood. CDR3 sequence reads: CARGQGYAEAFF. DNA for the CDR3: TGTGCCAGGGGACAGGGTTATGCTGAAGCTTTCTTT.